The entry below describes one T cell receptor (beta chain). These data are taken from a study of regulatory T cells in long-lasting Graves disease. As to time point: persistent/refractory GD, antithyroid drugs over 5 years with positive TRAb. With RNA extracted from PBMCs as input, the TCR library was made. HTBI primers from iRepertoire and Arm-PCR of CDR3 regions yielded the TCR beta libraries. TCRdb passed the multiplex PCR reads through MiXCR, listing each CDR3 protein once. The profile shows 360,000 or so distinct CDR3 sequences, 23% of them singletons. This TCR was sampled from a woman aged 40-49 years with Graves disease. This material consisted of peripheral blood mononuclear cells (PBMCs), taken when the disease was refractory, from a patient treated with antithyroid drugs.

CDR3 sequence reads: CASSVGGIGVEQYF. The CDR3 DNA follows: TGTGCCAGCAGCGTAGGAGGAATAGGGGTCGAGCAGTACTTC. This chain connects TRBV9 to TRBJ2-7; possible D gene TRBD1, 5 bases. This CDR3 region has 14 residues. V lost 0 bases and J lost 6, with 13 bases in between. Germline CDR1 is SGDLS and CDR2 is YYNGEE.